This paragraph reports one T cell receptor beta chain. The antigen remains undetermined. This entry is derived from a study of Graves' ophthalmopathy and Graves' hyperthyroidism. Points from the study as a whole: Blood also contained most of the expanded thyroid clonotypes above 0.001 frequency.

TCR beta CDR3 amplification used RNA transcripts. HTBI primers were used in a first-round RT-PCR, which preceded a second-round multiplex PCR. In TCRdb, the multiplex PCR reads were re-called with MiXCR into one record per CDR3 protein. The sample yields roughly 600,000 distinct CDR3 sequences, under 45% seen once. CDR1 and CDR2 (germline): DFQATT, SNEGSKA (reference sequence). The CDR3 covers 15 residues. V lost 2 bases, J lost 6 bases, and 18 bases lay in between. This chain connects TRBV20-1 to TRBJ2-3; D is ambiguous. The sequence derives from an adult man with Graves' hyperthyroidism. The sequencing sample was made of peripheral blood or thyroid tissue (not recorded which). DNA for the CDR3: TGCAGTGCTAGACCTCAGACGGGCTACGTCGATACGCAGTATTTT. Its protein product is CSARPQTGYVDTQYF.